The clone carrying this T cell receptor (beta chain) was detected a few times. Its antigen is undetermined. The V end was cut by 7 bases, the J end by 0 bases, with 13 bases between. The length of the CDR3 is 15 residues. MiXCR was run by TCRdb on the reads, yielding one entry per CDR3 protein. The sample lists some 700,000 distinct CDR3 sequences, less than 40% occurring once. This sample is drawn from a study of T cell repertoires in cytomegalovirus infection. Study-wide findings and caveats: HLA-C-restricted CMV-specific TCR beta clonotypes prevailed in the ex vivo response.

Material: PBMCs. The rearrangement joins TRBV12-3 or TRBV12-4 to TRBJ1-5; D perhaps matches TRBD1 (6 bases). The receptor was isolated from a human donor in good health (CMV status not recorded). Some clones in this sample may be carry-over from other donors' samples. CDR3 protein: CASTPHRDSNQPQHF. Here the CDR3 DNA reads TGTGCCAGCACTCCTCACAGGGATAGCAATCAGCCCCAGCATTTT.